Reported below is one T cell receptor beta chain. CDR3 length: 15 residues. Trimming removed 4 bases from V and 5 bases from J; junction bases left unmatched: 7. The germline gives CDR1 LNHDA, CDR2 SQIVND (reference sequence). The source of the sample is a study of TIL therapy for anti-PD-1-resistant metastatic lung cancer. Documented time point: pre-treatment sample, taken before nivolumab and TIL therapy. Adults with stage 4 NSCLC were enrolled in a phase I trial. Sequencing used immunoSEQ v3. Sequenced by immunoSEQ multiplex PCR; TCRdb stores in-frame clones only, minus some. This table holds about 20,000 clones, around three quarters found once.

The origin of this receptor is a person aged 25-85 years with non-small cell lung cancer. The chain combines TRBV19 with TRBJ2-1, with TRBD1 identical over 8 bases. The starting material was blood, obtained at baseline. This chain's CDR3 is CASSRIRTGNNEQFF. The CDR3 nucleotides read TGTGCCAGTAGTAGAATTCGGACAGGGAACAATGAGCAGTTCTTC.